The 31 T cell receptor beta chains in this list originate from one sample, sequenced in a study of control samples from healthy donors and cancer patients. Produced via immunoSEQ multiplex PCR; TCRdb's table is partial and in-frame only. The repertoire holds 150,000 to 200,000 clones, around 90% seen once, with about 1.4% in the top ten. Sequencing was carried out using blood. Receptor source: a woman in her forties or fifties in good health.

As to this clone: An end of the junction does not agree with germline; a read error may underlie this. This rearrangement joins TRBV18 to TRBJ1-4; D is unresolved. In germline, CDR1 is KGHSH, CDR2 LQKENI. The CDR3 has 15 amino acids. The CDR3 region has the DNA TGTGCCAGCTCATCCCAAACAGCAACGAATGAAAAACTGTTTTTT. As protein: CASSSQTATNEKLFF.

Comments on this clone: A read error may produce the germline difference seen at one junction end. This chain joins TRBV7-9 and TRBJ1-1; unclear D gene. The germline CDR1 and CDR2 sequences are SEHNR and FQNEAQ (reference sequence). The CDR3 loop spans 14 amino acids. The CDR3 here is CASSLAGMKTEAFF. CDR3 in DNA: TGTGCCAGCAGCTTAGCCGGGATGAAGACTGAAGCTTTCTTT.

This clone appeared a few times. The chain couples TRBV6-2 or TRBV6-3 to TRBJ1-1, with 11 bases fitting TRBD1. CDR3 length: 15 amino acids. Germline V CDR1 and CDR2: MNHEY, SVGEGT. V was clipped by 0 bases and J by 6 bases; unmatched bases: 3. The CDR3 here is CASSYSGQGAAEAFF. The CDR3 region has the DNA TGTGCCAGCAGTTACTCCGGACAGGGGGCCGCTGAAGCTTTCTTT.

The chain has TRBV4-1 and TRBJ1-6, with D unclear. There are 20 residues in the CDR3. Germline V gene data show CDR1 as MGHRA and CDR2 as YSYEKL. Trimming left V 0 bases short and J 3 bases short, with 21 bases between. Written as DNA, the CDR3 is TGCGCCAGCAGCCAAGAGGATCTTAACACCCGTTCGCACTATAATTCACCCCTCCACTTT. This codes for CASSQEDLNTRSHYNSPLHF.

This rearrangement joins TRBV28 to TRBJ2-3, with a possible D match to TRBD1 (6 bases). This CDR3 has 15 residues. CDR1 MDHEN and CDR2 SYDVKM come from the germline V gene. V lost 7 bases to trimming and J lost 0 bases, with 14 bases between them. The CDR3 DNA is TGTGCCAGCACCCTACAGGGAATTAGCACAGATACGCAGTATTTT. As protein: CASTLQGISTDTQYF.

Concerning this clone: The junction departs from germline at one end; a sequencing error may be responsible. The chain uses TRBV7-7 and TRBJ2-5, with D perhaps TRBD2 (6 bases). The germline gives CDR1 SSHAT, CDR2 FNYEAQ (reference sequence). The CDR3 is 11 amino acids. The CDR3 spells CASSRGETQYF. As DNA, the CDR3 is TGTGCTAGCAGCCGGGGGGAGACCCAGTACTTC.

The chain combines TRBV24-1 with TRBJ2-5; 9 bases line up with TRBD2. The CDR3 has 13 residues. Trimming cost V 12 bases and J 5 bases; bases outside gene matches: 9. The germline V gene has CDR1 KGHDR and CDR2 SFDVKD. The CDR3 sequence is CAASSGNQETQYF. In DNA, the CDR3 is TGTGCCGCGTCTAGCGGGAATCAGGAGACCCAGTACTTC.

Only a few counts were recorded for this clone. The V and J genes are TRBV27 and TRBJ1-2; tentatively, D is TRBD1 (5 bases). Germline V gives CDR1 MNHEY, CDR2 SMNVEV (reference sequence). There are 15 residues in the CDR3. Trimming removed 3 bases at V and 6 bases at J, with 17 bases between. CDR3 nucleotides: TGTGCCAGCAGTTTTGATCTTGGGAGGGGTAATGGCTACACCTTC. It is translated as CASSFDLGRGNGYTF.

The chain is built from TRBV7-2 and TRBJ2-7, with TRBD1 matching 8 bases. Germline CDR1 reads SGHTA; CDR2 reads FQGNSA. This CDR3 has 15 amino acids. With 6 bases clipped from V and 0 bases from J, the junction kept 7 bases outside the gene matches. For the CDR3, the DNA is TGTGCCAGCAGTCGACAGGGGACATACTCCTACGAGCAGTACTTC. Amino acid sequence: CASSRQGTYSYEQYF.

This clone was detected only a few times. The rearrangement uses TRBV28 and TRBJ1-4, with 7 positions matching TRBD1. Germline CDR1 is MDHEN and CDR2 is SYDVKM. The CDR3 totals 15 residues. The trim removed 1 base at V and 7 bases at J, leaving 6 bases unmatched. The CDR3 protein is CASSLLSGGREKLFF. The CDR3 bases are TGTGCCAGCAGTTTATTGTCAGGGGGTCGTGAAAAACTGTTTTTT.

The genes are TRBV9 and TRBJ1-6; TRBD1 might be the D (5 bases). The CDR3 length is 15 residues. Germline values: CDR1 SGDLS, CDR2 YYNGEE. The V end lost 4 bases, the J end lost 10 bases, and 18 bases lay between the germline ends. In DNA form, the CDR3 reads TGTGCCAGCAGCACCCTCCCGGGGGAGGCCTCACCCCTCCACTTT. It yields the protein CASSTLPGEASPLHF.

The V call is TRBV2, the J call TRBJ1-6, with D possibly matching TRBD1 (5 bases). CDR1 SNHLY and CDR2 FYNNEI come from the germline V gene. The V and J ends lost 6 bases and 9 bases respectively, with 18 bases between them. The CDR3 consists of 15 residues. CDR3 loop: CASRGIGTPGSPLHF. The CDR3 DNA reads TGTGCCAGCAGGGGGATAGGGACTCCGGGTTCACCCCTCCACTTT.

Concerning this clone itself: Other nucleotide sequences in the sample specify the same CDR3. The rearrangement uses TRBV11-2 and TRBJ2-7; D might be TRBD1 (6 bases). Germline CDR1 SGHAT, CDR2 FQNNGV. The V gene lost 6 bases and the J gene lost 3 bases, with 15 bases spanning the gap. The CDR3 has 14 residues. CDR3 DNA sequence: TGTGCCAGCAGTCCGCGGTTAGGGGGCTACGAGCAGTACTTC. Residues: CASSPRLGGYEQYF.

The table lists this clone with a count of one. V is TRBV21-1 and J is TRBJ1-5. TRBV21-1 corresponds to a pseudogene. CDR3 length equals 14 residues. CDR3 in amino acids: CASSKVPGDQPQHF. CDR3 nucleotides: TGTGCCAGCAGCAAAGTACCGGGGGATCAGCCCCAGCATTTT.

The chain links TRBV30 to TRBJ2-4; D possibly corresponds to TRBD1 (6 bases). The CDR3 spans 13 residues. Germline values: CDR1 GTSNPN, CDR2 SVGIG (reference sequence). V lost 0 bases to trimming and J lost 6 bases, with 9 bases between them. This chain's CDR3 is CAWSVQGINIQYF. CDR3 DNA sequence: TGTGCCTGGAGTGTGCAGGGGATAAACATTCAGTACTTC. The full variable domain, its missing parts supplied by reference TRBV30 and TRBJ2-4, is SQTIHQWPATLVQPVGSPLSLECTVEGTSNPNLYWYRQAAGRGLQLLFYSVGIGQISSEVPQNLSASRPQDRQFILSSKKLLLSDSGFYLCAWSVQGINIQYFGAGTRLSVL.

The J gene is TRBJ2-2, the V gene TRBV18, with D tentatively TRBD1 (5 bases). This CDR3 region has 13 residues. The V end was cut by 2 bases, the J end by 4 bases, with 5 bases between. From germline, CDR1 is KGHSH and CDR2 LQKENI. The CDR3 bases are TGTGCCAGCTCACCAGACAGCACCGGGGAGCTGTTTTTT. Its translation: CASSPDSTGELFF. The full variable domain, completed using reference TRBV18 and TRBJ2-2, is NAGVMQNPRHLVRRRGQEARLRCSPMKGHSHVYWYRQLPEEGLKFMVYLQKENIIDESGMPKERFSAEFPKEGPSILRIQQVVRGDSAAYFCASSPDSTGELFFGEGSRLTVL.

This rearrangement joins TRBV19 to TRBJ1-2; no firm D call. The CDR3 is made up of 13 amino acids. V was pared by 1 base and J by 4 bases, with 7 bases between. Germline values: CDR1 LNHDA, CDR2 SQIVND (reference sequence). This CDR3 is CASSIGRIYGYTF. The DNA for the CDR3 is TGTGCCAGTAGTATAGGACGGATCTATGGCTACACCTTC.

The chain links TRBV19 to TRBJ1-6, with 8 nucleotides matching TRBD1. The germline CDR1 and CDR2 sequences are LNHDA and SQIVND (reference sequence). This CDR3 contains 13 residues. J was trimmed by 9 bases and V by 4 bases; bases with no gene match: 2. The DNA for the CDR3 is TGTGCCAGTAGTACAACAGGGGGTTCACCCCTCCACTTT. This encodes CASSTTGGSPLHF.

The rearrangement uses TRBV2 and TRBJ2-1, with 11 bases aligning to TRBD1. The CDR3 spans 13 residues. Trimming removed 8 bases from V and 9 bases from J; junction bases left unmatched: 6. Looked up from germline, CDR1 is SNHLY and CDR2 is FYNNEI. This CDR3 reads CASYGQGAFEQFF. Here the CDR3 DNA reads TGTGCCAGCTATGGACAGGGGGCATTTGAGCAGTTCTTC. The full variable domain, rest sourced from reference TRBV2 and TRBJ2-1, is EPEVTQTPSHQVTQMGQEVILRCVPISNHLYFYWYRQILGQKVEFLVSFYNNEISEKSEIFDDQFSVERPDGSNFTLKIRSTKLEDSAMYFCASYGQGAFEQFFGPGTRLTVL.

The gene calls are TRBV19 and TRBJ2-1; 8 bases are a match to TRBD2. Germline assignment: CDR1 LNHDA and CDR2 SQIVND (reference sequence). V trimming: 7 bases; J trimming: 0 bases; junction bases outside the gene matches: 8. The CDR3 has 16 residues. CDR3 amino acids: CASTPDAGGSYNEQFF. The CDR3 DNA follows: TGTGCCAGTACCCCGGACGCGGGAGGCTCCTACAATGAGCAGTTCTTC.

The chain couples TRBV30 to TRBJ2-5; tentatively, D is TRBD1 (5 bases). Germline loops: CDR1 GTSNPN, CDR2 SVGIG (reference sequence). There are 13 residues in the CDR3. The V end was cut by 1 base, the J end by 1 base, with 7 bases between. The CDR3 here is CAWSGGLQETQYF. The CDR3 nucleotides are TGTGCCTGGAGTGGGGGCCTCCAAGAGACCCAGTACTTC. Full variable domain (remainder filled in from reference TRBV30 and TRBJ2-5): SQTIHQWPATLVQPVGSPLSLECTVEGTSNPNLYWYRQAAGRGLQLLFYSVGIGQISSEVPQNLSASRPQDRQFILSSKKLLLSDSGFYLCAWSGGLQETQYFGPGTRLLVL.

The rearrangement uses TRBV4-1 and TRBJ1-1, with unresolved D. The germline V gene encodes CDR1 MGHRA and CDR2 YSYEKL. Trimming took 1 base from V and 5 from J, leaving 20 bases between them. There are 17 residues in the CDR3. For the CDR3, the DNA is TGCGCCAGCAGCCAAGTTGGGCGGGAGGCCGGTGGAACTGAAGCTTTCTTT. Translated: CASSQVGREAGGTEAFF.

V usage is TRBV14 and J usage is TRBJ2-7; 10 nucleotides align to TRBD2. V lost 8 bases to trimming and J lost 2 bases; unmatched junction nucleotides: 6. The CDR3 is 14 amino acids. Germline V gene lookup returns CDR1 SGHDN and CDR2 FVKESK. CDR3 sequence: CASSTSGRTYEQYF. CDR3 coding DNA: TGTGCCAGCTCGACTAGCGGGCGCACCTACGAGCAGTACTTC.

The rearrangement links TRBV6-4 to TRBJ2-1; TRBD1 matches at 7 bases. The CDR3 has 13 residues. Germline loops: CDR1 MRHNA, CDR2 SNTAGT. With 4 bases clipped from V and 9 bases from J, the junction kept 6 bases outside the gene matches. The CDR3 DNA reads TGTGCCAGCAGTGGCGAGGGGGCGGCTGAGCAGTTCTTC. It translates to CASSGEGAAEQFF.

The J gene is TRBJ1-2, the V gene TRBV30; TRBD1 aligns across 8 bases. The CDR3 length is 16 residues. V lost 4 bases, J lost 5 bases, and 15 bases stayed unmatched. Germline loops: CDR1 GTSNPN, CDR2 SVGIG (reference sequence). This CDR3 reads CAWTQDRDYLIYGYTF. Here the CDR3 DNA reads TGTGCCTGGACCCAGGACAGGGACTATTTGATTTATGGCTACACCTTC.

The chain carries TRBV7-8 and TRBJ2-3, with D unclear. The CDR3 is made up of 13 amino acids. Per the germline V gene, CDR1 is SGHVS and CDR2 is FQNEAQ. V was pared by 2 bases and J by 5 bases, with 8 bases between. The CDR3 loop is CASSLNPRDTQYF. The DNA of the CDR3 is TGTGCCAGCAGCTTAAACCCCCGAGATACGCAGTATTTT. The full variable domain, with the rest looked up from reference TRBV7-8 and TRBJ2-3, is GAGVSQSPRYKVAKRGQDVALRCDPISGHVSLFWYQQALGQGPEFLTYFQNEAQLDKSGLPSDRFFAERPEGSVSTLKIQRTQQEDSAVYLCASSLNPRDTQYFGPGTRLTVL.

The chain is built from TRBV5-4 and TRBJ1-6; the D gene is possibly TRBD1 (5 bases). V lost 0 bases to trimming and J lost 10 bases, with 14 bases between them. The germline V gene encodes CDR1 SGHNT and CDR2 YYREEE (reference sequence). This CDR3 has 15 residues. The CDR3 DNA is TGTGCCAGCAGCTTGGTGGGCAGGGTTCTCTCACCCCTCCACTTT. Protein sequence: CASSLVGRVLSPLHF.

This chain uses TRBV5-5 with TRBJ1-1; D is unresolved. CDR3 length: 13 amino acids. The V end lost 0 bases, the J end lost 8 bases, and 11 bases lay between the germline ends. CDR1 is SGHKS, CDR2 YYEKEE, per germline (reference sequence). The CDR3 reads CASSLGGNMEAFF. The CDR3 nucleotides read TGTGCCAGCAGCTTGGGTGGGAATATGGAAGCTTTCTTT.

The rearrangement links TRBV9 to TRBJ2-7; D is unresolved. The CDR3 is made up of 11 amino acids. V lost 0 bases and J lost 6, with 4 bases in between. Looked up from germline, CDR1 is SGDLS and CDR2 is YYNGEE. The CDR3 DNA sequence: TGTGCCAGCAGCGTAGGAGGCGAGCAGTACTTC. Translating gives CASSVGGEQYF.

J is TRBJ2-3 and V is TRBV6-2 or TRBV6-3, with D unresolved. The CDR3 has 14 amino acids. V lost 6 bases to trimming and J lost 2 bases, with 12 bases between them. CDR1 and CDR2 (germline): MNHEY, SVGEGT. CDR3 sequence: CASSPPRFTDTQYF. CDR3 bases: TGTGCCAGCAGCCCCCCCCGGTTCACAGATACGCAGTATTTT.

V is TRBV19 and J is TRBJ1-1; D unclear. Trimming took off 6 bases at V and 6 bases at J, with 17 bases between the two ends. The CDR3 totals 14 residues. Germline V gives CDR1 LNHDA, CDR2 SQIVND (reference sequence). CDR3 amino acids: CASSPDFTGAEAFF. The CDR3 DNA sequence: TGTGCCAGTAGCCCAGACTTCACCGGGGCTGAAGCTTTCTTT.